Included here is one TCR beta chain sequence, with context. Its antigen is undetermined. The source of the sample is a study of shared clonotypes between healthy human individuals. General study results and limits: In contrast to clonotypes shared by all four donors, non-shared clonotypes had lower generation probabilities. Donors were few, which limited the genetic and exposure-history diversity represented.

Germline CDR1 reads MGHRA; CDR2 reads YSYEKL. This CDR3 contains 15 residues. Trimming took 3 bases from V and 6 from J; bases not matched to a gene: 8. CD45RO-negative CD8 cells positively selected for CCR7 made up the naive population, which excluded terminally differentiated effector memory CD45RA+ cells. Genomic DNA of each subset was evenly split across several immunoSEQ plates. Sorted-subset replicate PCR reactions contained around 220 ng DNA, corresponding to some 30,000 T cell genomes. Using immunoSEQ multiplex PCR, the repertoire was profiled, and TCRdb retains in-frame clones only, with some absent. The data hold some 580,000 clones, with roughly 98% observed a single time.

This sequence joins TRBV4-1 and TRBJ2-3, with 8 positions matching TRBD1. Sequenced input: naive CD8+ T cells sorted from blood. The TCR sequence derives from a young man in good health. CDR3 loop: CASSQTGVGSDTQYF. The CDR3 region has the DNA TGCGCCAGCAGCCAGACAGGGGTCGGTTCCGATACGCAGTATTTT.